The next 8 T cell receptor beta chains were all read from a single sample in a study of T cell changes during pregnancy in multiple sclerosis. Clones were read by immunoSEQ multiplex PCR, and TCRdb kept only the in-frame ones, dropping some. Of about 75,000 clones in the sample, approximately 90% are singletons; the top ten hold approximately 0.44%. The input for sequencing was CD4+ T cells from peripheral blood mononuclear cells, taken before pregnancy. The receptors come from a female donor with multiple sclerosis, enrolled in a pregnancy study.

The rearrangement uses TRBV28 and TRBJ1-6; TRBD1 agrees at 11 bases. Germline V CDR1 and CDR2: MDHEN, SYDVKM. The CDR3 consists of 16 residues. The V segment lost 6 bases and the J segment 2 bases; nucleotides outside the gene matches: 3. CDR3 sequence reads: CASSGDRGAYNSPLHF. The CDR3 DNA follows: TGTGCCAGCAGCGGGGACAGGGGGGCCTATAATTCACCCCTCCACTTT.

The rearrangement uses TRBV6-1 and TRBJ2-1; the match to TRBD2 covers 14 bases. The CDR3 contains 18 residues. Germline V gene sequence: CDR1 MNHNS, CDR2 SASEGT. The trim removed 4 bases at V and 1 base at J, leaving 6 bases unmatched. The CDR3 DNA follows: TGTGCCAGCAGTGTGGGACTAGCGGGAGTGGTGTCCTACAATGAGCAGTTCTTC. Translated: CASSVGLAGVVSYNEQFF.

In its sample, this clone was seen once. The DNA of the CDR3 is TGTGCCAGCAGTTTTTCAGGGAACACTGAAGCTTTCTTT. It specifies CASSFSGNTEAFF. The chain carries TRBV28 and TRBJ1-1, with D hard to call. V dropped 3 bases and J dropped 1 base, with 6 bases sitting between them. Germline V gene lookup returns CDR1 MDHEN and CDR2 SYDVKM. This CDR3 contains 13 residues.

This chain joins TRBV7-2 and TRBJ2-2; D might be TRBD2 (6 bases). Germline CDR1 and CDR2: SGHTA and FQGNSA. This CDR3 comprises 14 residues. The V and J ends lost 5 bases and 4 bases respectively, with 11 bases between them. In nucleotides, the CDR3 is TGTGCCAGCAGCACGGGACTTACCACCGGGGAGCTGTTTTTT. This translates into CASSTGLTTGELFF.

This sequence joins TRBV5-1 and TRBJ1-4; D might be TRBD1 (6 bases). Germline V CDR1 and CDR2: SGHRS, YFSETQ. CDR3 size: 15 residues. The V and J ends lost 1 base and 5 bases respectively, with 12 bases between them. The CDR3 DNA is TGCGCCAGCAGCTTGACTGGGGGCAAAAATGAAAAACTGTTTTTT. It specifies CASSLTGGKNEKLFF.

The V call is TRBV6-6, the J call TRBJ1-1; 7 nucleotides line up with TRBD1. Germline V CDR1 and CDR2: MNHNY, SVGAGI (reference sequence). This CDR3 comprises 15 residues. V lost 2 bases, J lost 5 bases, and 8 bases stayed unmatched. CDR3 nucleotide sequence: TGTGCCAGCAGTTACAACAGACAGGGAAGGACTGAAGCTTTCTTT. Protein: CASSYNRQGRTEAFF.

The chain has TRBV5-8 and TRBJ1-2, with 10 bases identical to TRBD1. In germline, CDR1 is SGHTS, CDR2 YDEGEE. V was pared by 7 bases and J by 5 bases, with 11 bases of the junction left unmatched. This CDR3 spans 15 amino acids. This CDR3 reads CASGGDRGRGYGYTF. CDR3 DNA: TGTGCCAGCGGGGGAGACAGGGGGCGAGGTTATGGCTACACCTTC.

The chain joins TRBV28 to TRBJ1-5; the match to TRBD1 covers 8 bases. V dropped 6 bases and J dropped 2; count of bases not matched to a gene: 6. Germline loops: CDR1 MDHEN, CDR2 SYDVKM. The CDR3 is made up of 15 amino acids. Here the CDR3 DNA reads TGTGCCAGCAGAAAACAGGGGGTTGGCAATCAGCCCCAGCATTTT. This gives the protein CASRKQGVGNQPQHF.